Each of the 5 T cell receptor beta chains below was sequenced from the same sample in a study of Ad26.COV2.S vaccination and SARS-CoV-2 variants. Clones were sequenced by immunoSEQ multiplex PCR, and TCRdb holds only the in-frame ones, with some missing. The sample lists around 400,000 clones, 90% occurring once. Specified treatment: around 19 received Ad26.COV2.S at low or high dose, single or two shots; about five received placebo; per-sample allocation not given. Each sample was drawn 63 days after the first injection (of vaccine or placebo). The sample in question was peripheral blood, obtained in a trial of Ad26.COV2.S vaccine versus placebo. These receptors were taken from a person between 18 and 65 years old who received the Ad26.COV2.S COVID-19 vaccine or a placebo.

Here the CDR3 reads CAISESTELNTEAFF. Written as DNA, the CDR3 is TGTGCCATCAGTGAGTCAACAGAACTGAACACTGAAGCTTTCTTT. This chain joins TRBV10-3 and TRBJ1-1; D gene uncertain. V was clipped by 0 bases and J by 0 bases, with 8 bases between them. This CDR3 has 15 residues. The germline gives CDR1 ENHRY, CDR2 SYGVKD.

V is TRBV6-5 and J is TRBJ2-5; 12 nucleotides agree with TRBD1. The V segment lost 6 bases and the J segment 4 bases; nucleotides outside the gene matches: 3. The CDR3 is 14 amino acids. Germline lookup yields CDR1 MNHEY and CDR2 SVGAGI. CDR3 DNA sequence: TGTGCCAGCAGGGGGACAGGGGGCGGAGAGACCCAGTACTTC. Protein sequence: CASRGTGGGETQYF.

The J gene is TRBJ2-1, the V gene TRBV24-1; 8 bases agree with TRBD2. CDR1 is KGHDR, CDR2 SFDVKD, per germline. This CDR3 contains 14 residues. Trimming removed 5 bases from V and 7 bases from J; junction bases left unmatched: 6. The CDR3 DNA reads as TGTGCCACCAGTGGAAGACTAGCGTTGAATGAGCAGTTCTTC. It codes for CATSGRLALNEQFF.

This rearrangement joins TRBV4-1 to TRBJ2-1, with 8 bases matching TRBD2. V was pared by 5 bases and J by 10 bases, with 16 bases of the junction left unmatched. The CDR3 sequence is 16 residues long. Germline CDR1 reads MGHRA; CDR2 reads YSYEKL. The CDR3 is CASSSRTSRSIGEQFF. The DNA of the CDR3 is TGCGCCAGCAGCTCTCGGACTAGCAGGTCGATCGGGGAGCAGTTCTTC.

In this sample, this clone turned up once. The chain uses TRBV30 and TRBJ2-4; no reliable D call. Trimming removed 0 bases at V and 0 bases at J, with 6 bases between. This CDR3 has 14 residues. Germline assignment: CDR1 GTSNPN and CDR2 SVGIG (reference sequence). CDR3 in DNA: TGTGCCTGGAGTGTATCTTTAGCCAAAAACATTCAGTACTTC. Translating it yields CAWSVSLAKNIQYF.